One sample yielded the 8 T cell receptor beta chains listed below, sequenced in a study of chemoradiotherapy in HPV16-positive cancers. Generated by immunoSEQ multiplex PCR, the TCRdb table keeps only in-frame clones and is missing some. Of some 9,700 clones listed, roughly three quarters are singletons. Sampling was done from a patient who underwent chemoradiotherapy. These receptors all come from a human donor with HPV-associated anogenital cancer.

J is TRBJ1-5 and V is TRBV11-1, with D tentatively TRBD1 (6 bases). CDR1 is SGHAT and CDR2 is FQDESV in the germline V gene (reference sequence). V lost 1 base to trimming and J lost 5 bases, with 9 bases between them. CDR3 length: 14 residues. CDR3 in DNA: TGTGCCAGCAGCTTAGATACAGGGCATCAGCCCCAGCATTTT. It codes for CASSLDTGHQPQHF.

V and J are TRBV6-1 and TRBJ2-2; D call uncertain. This CDR3 has 15 amino acids. V was shortened by 6 bases and J by 0 bases, with 11 bases between the two germline ends. Looked up from germline, CDR1 is MNHNS and CDR2 is SASEGT. This CDR3 reads CASSRAQANTGELFF. In DNA, the CDR3 is TGTGCCAGCAGCCGGGCACAAGCGAACACCGGGGAGCTGTTTTTT.

The CDR3, as DNA: TGTGCCAGCAGTTTATCGACCCGCCGATGGACTGAAGCTTTCTTT. Translated: CASSLSTRRWTEAFF. This chain uses TRBV27 with TRBJ1-1; D not certain. V was clipped by 0 bases and J by 5 bases, with 13 bases between them. Germline CDR1 reads MNHEY; CDR2 reads SMNVEV (reference sequence). The CDR3 length is 15 residues.

This clone was recorded once. The V gene is TRBV19, the J gene TRBJ1-1; the D gene is possibly TRBD1 (5 bases). Trimming removed 0 bases from V and 8 bases from J, with 7 bases in between. CDR3 size: 12 residues. CDR1 is LNHDA, CDR2 SQIVND, per germline (reference sequence). In DNA, the CDR3 is TGTGCCAGTAGTATAGAGGGACGAGAAGCTTTCTTT. As protein: CASSIEGREAFF.

This chain links TRBV5-1 with TRBJ1-1, with D unresolved. Germline CDR1 is SGHRS and CDR2 is YFSETQ. The CDR3 runs 13 residues. Between the trimmed V and J ends, which lost 0 bases and 2 bases, there was a span of 5 bases. CDR3 in amino acids: CASSLGGNTEAFF. As DNA, the CDR3 is TGCGCCAGCAGCTTGGGAGGCAACACTGAAGCTTTCTTT.

The genes are TRBV30 and TRBJ1-5, with TRBD1 identical over 9 bases. The CDR3 loop spans 14 amino acids. The J segment lost 7 bases and the V segment lost 2 bases, leaving 6 bases of the junction unmatched. Germline V lookup: CDR1 GTSNPN, CDR2 SVGIG (reference sequence). CDR3 sequence: CAWSPNRGQQPQHF. CDR3 nucleotide sequence: TGTGCCTGGAGTCCGAACAGGGGGCAACAGCCCCAGCATTTT.

The table lists this clone with a few counts. This chain joins TRBV4-1 and TRBJ1-1; tentative D call: TRBD1 (5 bases). V was shortened by 7 bases and J by 5 bases, with 17 bases between the two germline ends. Germline V gene sequence: CDR1 MGHRA, CDR2 YSYEKL. The CDR3 has 14 amino acids. The CDR3 loop is CASKAPLKGTEAFF. CDR3 DNA: TGCGCCAGCAAGGCACCCCTTAAGGGGACTGAAGCTTTCTTT.

The chain carries TRBV4-1 and TRBJ2-6, with D unresolved. Germline CDR1 reads MGHRA; CDR2 reads YSYEKL. CDR3 size: 17 residues. With 0 bases removed from V and 0 bases from J, the gap between germline ends came to 9 bases. CDR3 residues: CASSQERTSSGANVLTF. The CDR3 DNA reads as TGCGCCAGCAGCCAAGAAAGGACCAGCTCTGGGGCCAACGTCCTGACTTTC.